Listed here are 24 T cell receptor beta chains from one sample, sequenced in a study of T cells of healthy individuals (dated by TCRdb to between 2018 and 2020). The library was obtained by 5' RACE. Reads for this sample came from an Illumina MiSeq. Starting from the raw public reads, TCRdb applied fastp trimming at Q25, assembled clones with MiXCR and retained in-frame beta chains. One record per CDR3 amino acid sequence lists the most common genes and DNA. This sample comprises more than 85,000 distinct CDR3 sequences, approximately 15% of them detected only once. The top ten constitute approximately 6% of the sample. The receptors stem from a human donor in good health.

This clonotype turned up a few times. The rearrangement joins TRBV5-8 to TRBJ1-1, with D unresolved. The CDR3 consists of 13 residues. Looked up from germline, CDR1 is SGHTS and CDR2 is YDEGEE. Trimming removed 7 bases at V and 6 bases at J, with 16 bases between. The DNA of the CDR3 is TGTGCCAGCCCCTCGGGTCCGGGCGCTGAAGCTTTCTTT. Amino acid sequence: CASPSGPGAEAFF. The whole variable domain, filled in from reference TRBV5-8 and TRBJ1-1, reads EAGVTQSPTHLIKTRGQQATLRCSPISGHTSVYWYQQALGLGLQFLLWYDEGEERNRGNFPPRFSGRQFPNYSSELNVNALELEDSALYLCASPSGPGAEAFFGQGTRLTVV.

V is TRBV5-6 and J is TRBJ2-7, with D possibly TRBD2 on 5 matching bases. Trimming cost V 4 bases and J 1 base, with 21 bases left between them. This CDR3 has 17 amino acids. Per germline, CDR1 SGHDT and CDR2 YYEEEE. The CDR3: CASSIALAVEWSYEQYF. The CDR3 coding sequence is TGTGCCAGCAGCATAGCCCTAGCCGTTGAATGGTCCTACGAGCAGTACTTC. Full variable domain (missing parts from reference TRBV5-6 and TRBJ2-7): DAGVTQSPTHLIKTRGQQVTLRCSPKSGHDTVSWYQQALGQGPQFIFQYYEEEERQRGNFPDRFSGHQFPNYSSELNVNALLLGDSALYLCASSIALAVEWSYEQYFGPGTRLTVT.

A few counts support this clonotype. This CDR3 is CASSFGGSDYEQYF. The CDR3 DNA follows: TGTGCCAGCAGCTTCGGCGGGAGCGACTACGAGCAGTACTTC. The chain employs TRBV5-5 and TRBJ2-7, with 7 bases matching TRBD2. J lost 3 bases, V lost 2 bases, and 5 bases had no gene match. Germline assignment: CDR1 SGHKS and CDR2 YYEKEE (reference sequence). This CDR3 is 14 amino acids long.

This clonotype was detected a few times. The rearrangement uses TRBV7-3 and TRBJ1-6; 9 nucleotides agree with TRBD1. Germline values: CDR1 SGHTA, CDR2 FQGTGA. The J segment lost 3 bases and the V segment lost 6 bases, leaving 3 bases of the junction unmatched. The CDR3 runs to 15 residues. The CDR3: CASRRDRDYNSPLHF. Here the CDR3 DNA reads TGTGCCAGCAGACGGGACAGGGACTATAATTCACCCCTCCACTTT.

V and J are TRBV6-4 and TRBJ2-2, with D uncertain. V was clipped by 0 bases and J by 4 bases, with 3 bases between them. There are 13 residues in the CDR3. The germline V gene has CDR1 MRHNA and CDR2 SNTAGT. The CDR3 nucleotides are TGTGCCAGCAGTGACTCGAGCACCGGGGAGCTGTTTTTT. It translates to CASSDSSTGELFF.

This clonotype has a handful of counts. This chain uses TRBV29-1 with TRBJ2-7, with D possibly matching TRBD1 (5 bases). This CDR3 is built from 13 residues. The germline CDR1 and CDR2 sequences are SQVTM and ANQGSEA. Between the trimmed V and J ends, which lost 4 bases and 0 bases, there was a span of 10 bases. CDR3 residues: CSVVGAVSYEQYF. In nucleotides, the CDR3 is TGCAGCGTTGTAGGGGCCGTCTCCTACGAGCAGTACTTC.

In this sample, this clonotype turned up a few times. J is TRBJ2-7 and V is TRBV20-1; TRBD2 aligns across 8 bases. The CDR3 consists of 14 residues. Germline V lookup: CDR1 DFQATT, CDR2 SNEGSKA (reference sequence). Trimming at V came to 5 bases and at J to 2 bases, leaving 8 bases not matched to a gene. The CDR3 sequence is CSAPVAGFPYEQYF. CDR3 nucleotides: TGCAGTGCTCCAGTAGCGGGATTCCCCTACGAGCAGTACTTC.

There are a few counts of this clonotype. This chain uses TRBV7-9 with TRBJ2-1; 8 nucleotides align to TRBD2. V was pared by 5 bases and J by 10 bases, with 19 bases of the junction left unmatched. Per germline, CDR1 SEHNR and CDR2 FQNEAQ (reference sequence). The CDR3 sequence is 17 residues long. Written as DNA, the CDR3 is TGTGCCAGCAGCCCAGCGGTTGGGGTAGCGGGAAGAGGCGAGCAGTTCTTC. This codes for CASSPAVGVAGRGEQFF. The full variable domain, with the rest looked up from reference TRBV7-9 and TRBJ2-1, is DTGVSQNPRHKITKRGQNVTFRCDPISEHNRLYWYRQTLGQGPEFLTYFQNEAQLEKSRLLSDRFSAERPKGSFSTLEIQRTEQGDSAMYLCASSPAVGVAGRGEQFFGPGTRLTVL.

This clonotype was found a few times. The V call is TRBV29-1, the J call TRBJ2-3; D not resolved. The CDR3 extends over 14 amino acids. CDR1 SQVTM and CDR2 ANQGSEA come from the germline V gene. Trimming cost V 5 bases and J 1 base, with 13 bases left between them. In DNA, the CDR3 is TGCAGCGTTATTAGGAGCGTTCGCACAGATACGCAGTATTTT. Residues: CSVIRSVRTDTQYF.

This clonotype came up a few times. V is TRBV19 and J is TRBJ1-2, with 7 bases lining up with TRBD1. The CDR3 runs 14 residues. Trimming cost V 1 base and J 8 bases; bases outside gene matches: 7. The germline V gene has CDR1 LNHDA and CDR2 SQIVND (reference sequence). CDR3 sequence (DNA): TGTGCCAGTAGTATAGGCGACAGGGTAGGAGGCTACACCTTC. It yields the protein CASSIGDRVGGYTF.

This clonotype was seen a handful of times. J is TRBJ2-7 and V is TRBV28; D is undetermined. CDR1 and CDR2 (germline): MDHEN, SYDVKM. The CDR3 runs to 12 residues. The germline V and J ends were trimmed by 3 bases and 3 bases, with 6 bases remaining between them. This chain's CDR3 is CASSLVFYEQYF. Written as DNA, the CDR3 is TGTGCCAGCAGTTTGGTGTTCTACGAGCAGTACTTC. Variable domain in full (rest from reference TRBV28 and TRBJ2-7): DVKVTQSSRYLVKRTGEKVFLECVQDMDHENMFWYRQDPGLGLRLIYFSYDVKMKEKGDIPEGYSVSREKKERFSLILESASTNQTSMYLCASSLVFYEQYFGPGTRLTVT.

The rearrangement joins TRBV28 to TRBJ2-3; D tentatively reads TRBD1 or TRBD2 (5 bases each). The germline CDR1 and CDR2 sequences are MDHEN and SYDVKM. Trimming removed 4 bases from V and 3 bases from J, with 14 bases in between. This CDR3 has 15 amino acids. The CDR3 region is CASSYLQRGTDTQYF. For the CDR3, the DNA is TGTGCCAGCAGTTACTTACAGAGGGGAACAGATACGCAGTATTTT.

This clonotype was seen more than once but under ten times. The CDR3 spells CASSTASYTEAFF. The CDR3, as DNA: TGTGCCAGCAGCACAGCAAGTTACACTGAAGCTTTCTTT. The V gene is TRBV7-3, the J gene TRBJ1-1; D gene uncertain. Germline V lookup: CDR1 SGHTA, CDR2 FQGTGA. This CDR3 is 13 amino acids long. Trimming cost V 5 bases and J 3 bases, with 10 bases left between them.

This clonotype occurred many times. The V and J genes are TRBV29-1 and TRBJ2-7; maybe TRBD2 (6 bases). The germline gives CDR1 SQVTM, CDR2 ANQGSEA. Trimming stripped 5 bases from V and 6 bases from J, with 20 bases between. The CDR3 is 14 residues long. The DNA for the CDR3 is TGCAGCGTTAGCCGCTCGGGACTCGGCGGCGAGCAGTACTTC. This gives the protein CSVSRSGLGGEQYF.

This clonotype was recorded at least ten times. The V call is TRBV7-8, the J call TRBJ1-2; the match to TRBD1 covers 8 bases. CDR1 and CDR2 (germline): SGHVS, FQNEAQ. This CDR3 is built from 14 residues. V lost 1 base and J lost 5; bases outside the gene matches: 3. In DNA form, the CDR3 reads TGTGCCAGCAGCTTAGATCAGGGGGCGTATGGCTACACCTTC. Translating it yields CASSLDQGAYGYTF.

V gene TRBV20-1 combines with J gene TRBJ2-1; TRBD2 aligns across 7 bases. CDR3 length equals 18 residues. Germline V gene sequence: CDR1 DFQATT, CDR2 SNEGSKA (reference sequence). The V and J ends lost 0 bases and 0 bases, in that order; junction bases with no gene match: 11. CDR3 sequence (DNA): TGCAGTGCTAGAGATCTTACTAGCGTTAGGAGCTCCTACAATGAGCAGTTCTTC. Translating it yields CSARDLTSVRSSYNEQFF.

The CDR3 sequence: CASSLKRSGGELFF. The CDR3 DNA reads as TGTGCCAGCAGCTTAAAACGATCCGGCGGGGAGCTGTTTTTT. The V call is TRBV7-2, the J call TRBJ2-2; D gene unclear. Trimming removed 2 bases from V and 7 bases from J, with 11 bases in between. Germline V CDR1 and CDR2: SGHTA, FQGNSA. There are 14 residues in the CDR3.

This chain uses TRBV4-2 with TRBJ2-7; possibly TRBD2 for D (5 bases). Looked up from germline, CDR1 is LGHNA and CDR2 is YNFKEQ. The CDR3 has 16 amino acids. V gave up 0 bases and J gave up 4 bases, with 16 bases separating them. The DNA of the CDR3 is TGTGCCAGCAGCCAAGAGGTCCGGGGAGAGGAATACGAGCAGTACTTC. This encodes CASSQEVRGEEYEQYF.

The chain is built from TRBV2 and TRBJ1-6; tentatively, D is TRBD1 (6 bases). Germline loops: CDR1 SNHLY, CDR2 FYNNEI. Trimming removed 5 bases from V and 10 bases from J, with 18 bases in between. The CDR3 is 15 residues long. CDR3 region: CASSQQGTRGSPLHF. DNA for the CDR3: TGTGCCAGCAGTCAACAGGGAACCCGGGGCTCACCCCTCCACTTT. Drawing the rest from reference TRBV2 and TRBJ1-6, the complete variable domain is EPEVTQTPSHQVTQMGQEVILRCVPISNHLYFYWYRQILGQKVEFLVSFYNNEISEKSEIFDDQFSVERPDGSNFTLKIRSTKLEDSAMYFCASSQQGTRGSPLHFGNGTRLTVT.

The chain uses TRBV6-5 and TRBJ2-7; the match to TRBD2 covers 7 bases. The CDR3 is 15 residues long. From germline, CDR1 is MNHEY and CDR2 SVGAGI. Losses at the gene ends were 0 bases for V and 9 bases for J; bases not matched to a gene: 11. CDR3 DNA sequence: TGTGCCAGCAGTTACTCATCTAGCGGTGGGTCGGGGCAGTACTTC. Translated, it gives CASSYSSSGGSGQYF.

The gene calls are TRBV19 and TRBJ2-7; the D is unclear. The CDR3 spans 13 residues. Germline V gives CDR1 LNHDA, CDR2 SQIVND (reference sequence). Trimming cost V 4 bases and J 0 bases, with 7 bases left between them. The CDR3 reads CASSKKSSYEQYF. The CDR3 DNA follows: TGTGCCAGTAGTAAAAAGAGCTCCTACGAGCAGTACTTC.

This clonotype turned up a few times. The chain employs TRBV4-1 and TRBJ2-1, with a weak D call TRBD1 (7 bases). CDR3 length: 13 amino acids. The ends were cut back, 8 bases at V and 7 bases at J, with 15 bases in the middle. The germline V gene encodes CDR1 MGHRA and CDR2 YSYEKL. The CDR3 nucleotides are TGCGCCAGCGGCTACTCAGGGGGGAATGAGCAGTTCTTC. It yields the protein CASGYSGGNEQFF.

This rearrangement joins TRBV28 to TRBJ2-7, with D possibly being TRBD1 (6 bases). CDR1 MDHEN and CDR2 SYDVKM come from the germline V gene. The CDR3 is 14 residues long. V lost 5 bases and J lost 5, with 16 bases in between. The CDR3 region has the DNA TGTGCCAGCAGTCCTTACAGGGATTTCCACGAGCAGTACTTC. It specifies CASSPYRDFHEQYF.

To note about this clonotype: One junction end disagrees with the germline gene, perhaps due to a read error. This rearrangement joins TRBV11-2 to TRBJ2-4, with 10 bases identical to TRBD2. Germline CDR1 reads SGHAT; CDR2 reads FQNNGV. This CDR3 spans 15 amino acids. As DNA, the CDR3 is TGTGCCAGCAGCGTAGAGCGGGGGGGCTGGAACATTCAGTACTTC. Translation gives CASSVERGGWNIQYF.